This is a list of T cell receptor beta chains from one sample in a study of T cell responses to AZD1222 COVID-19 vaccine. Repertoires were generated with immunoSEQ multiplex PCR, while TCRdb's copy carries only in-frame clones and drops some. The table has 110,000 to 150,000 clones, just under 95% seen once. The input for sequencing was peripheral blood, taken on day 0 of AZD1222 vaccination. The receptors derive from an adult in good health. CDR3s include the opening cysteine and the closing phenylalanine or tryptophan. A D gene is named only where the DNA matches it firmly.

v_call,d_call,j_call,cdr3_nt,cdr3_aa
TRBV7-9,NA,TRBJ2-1,TGTGCCAGCAACAAAGGGGCGGATGAGCAGTTCTTC,CASNKGADEQFF
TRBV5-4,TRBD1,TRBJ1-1,TGTGCCAGCAGCTTGCCTGGACAGGGAGACACTGAAGCTTTCTTT,CASSLPGQGDTEAFF
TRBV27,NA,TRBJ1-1,TGTGCCAGCAGTCTTACAGGGTACACTGAAGCTTTCTTT,CASSLTGYTEAFF
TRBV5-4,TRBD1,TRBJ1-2,TGTGCCAGCAGCTTGCCGGGACAGGGAGGTAACTATGGCTACACCTTC,CASSLPGQGGNYGYTF
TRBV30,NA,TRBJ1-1,TGTGCCTGGAGTACCCCGAGGCTACGGACTGAAGCTTTCTTT,CAWSTPRLRTEAFF
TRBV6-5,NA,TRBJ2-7,TGTGCCAGCAGTTCCTCTTACCCCTCCTACGAGCAGTACTTC,CASSSSYPSYEQYF
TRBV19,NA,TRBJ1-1,TGTGCCAGTAGTATCGGGTTCGTCCAAAGCGCTGAAGCTTTCTTT,CASSIGFVQSAEAFF
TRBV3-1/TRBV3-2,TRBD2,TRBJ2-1,TGTGCCAGCAGCCCTAGCGGGAGATCAAATGAGCAGTTCTTC,CASSPSGRSNEQFF
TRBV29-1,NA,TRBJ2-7,TGCAGCGCCCGGACGGAAGTCTACGAGCAGTACTTC,CSARTEVYEQYF
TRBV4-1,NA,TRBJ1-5,TGCGCCAGCAGCCATTACTCGGGGCCCCAGCATTTT,CASSHYSGPQHF
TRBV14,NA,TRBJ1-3,TGTGCCAGCAGCCACCCCTCCCCTGGAAACACCATATATTTT,CASSHPSPGNTIYF
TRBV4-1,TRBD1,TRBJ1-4,TGCGCCAGCAGCCACCGGGACAGGGATGAAAAACTGTTTTTT,CASSHRDRDEKLFF
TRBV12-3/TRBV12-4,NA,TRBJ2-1,TGTGCCAGCAGCGAAACAGGGAGGCATGAGCAGTTCTTC,CASSETGRHEQFF
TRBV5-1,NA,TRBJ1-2,TGCGCCAGCAGCTTGGAGGGGCCGAGCTATGGCTACACCTTC,CASSLEGPSYGYTF
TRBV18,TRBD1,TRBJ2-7,TGTGCCAGCTCACCTCAAGGGACAGTCTACGAGCAGTACTTC,CASSPQGTVYEQYF
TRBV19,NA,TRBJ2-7,TGTGCCAGTAGTATGCGGGACAACACCTACGAGCAGTACTTC,CASSMRDNTYEQYF
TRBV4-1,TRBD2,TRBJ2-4,TGCGCCAGCAGCCAGTACCTAGCGGGATGTACCAAAAACATTCAGTACTTC,CASSQYLAGCTKNIQYF